What follows are 2 T cell receptor beta chains derived from one specimen sequenced in a study of T cell responses to AZD1222 COVID-19 vaccine. TCRdb's copy holds only in-frame clones and misses some; the assay was immunoSEQ multiplex PCR. The sample shows roughly 180,000 clones, 91% of them seen only once. Sequencing was performed on peripheral blood, taken on day 0 of AZD1222 vaccination. The receptors were sampled from an adult in good health.

This clone was found once. The J gene is TRBJ2-7, the V gene TRBV7-2; D may be TRBD1 (7 bases). Per germline, CDR1 SGHTA and CDR2 FQGNSA. The CDR3 length is 15 residues. The germline V and J ends were trimmed by 2 bases and 4 bases, with 15 bases remaining between them. CDR3 sequence reads: CASSLIPGGFYEQYF. CDR3 sequence (DNA): TGTGCCAGCAGCTTAATTCCAGGGGGGTTTTACGAGCAGTACTTC.

The chain is built from TRBV15 and TRBJ1-2; D might be TRBD1 (5 bases). The CDR3 has 14 amino acids. From germline, CDR1 is LNHNV and CDR2 YYDKDF (reference sequence). Trimming removed 5 bases from V and 0 bases from J, with 10 bases in between. The CDR3 bases are TGTGCCACCAGCCCCAGGGTAGCTAACTATGGCTACACCTTC. It encodes CATSPRVANYGYTF.